The 24 T cell receptor delta chains in this list originate from one sample, sequenced in a study of Vδ1+ human thymocytes. The study, taken as a whole, reports: Thymic TRG and TRD repertoires appeared highly polyclonal.

These receptors have no known antigen. The template was reverse-transcribed extracted RNA. The CDR3 regions were amplified by multiplex PCR from V-gene primers to a constant-region primer. TCRdb made new clone calls on the multiplex PCR reads using CATT. Of about 25,000 delta-chain clones in the sample, about 31% were seen once. The sequenced sample was Vdelta1+ gamma-delta thymocytes from the thymus. As for subset: FACS-sorted CD3+ TCRalphabeta- TCRVdelta1+ TCRVdelta2- thymocytes. These receptors all stem from a boy less than two years old who had congenital heart surgery.

The chain has TRDV1 and TRDJ1, with 9 bases fitting TRDD3. The germline V gene has CDR1 TSWWSYY and CDR2 QGS. J gave up 8 bases and V 2 bases, and 21 bases lay outside the gene matches. There are 19 residues in the CDR3. DNA of the CDR3: TGTGCTCTTGGGGAAAGGGGAGGTCTTCCCGGGGGGATACTCGAGAAACTCATCTTT. Translated: CALGERGGLPGGILEKLIF.

This clone has more than one count but fewer than ten. The chain carries TRDV1 and TRDJ1, with 9 bases matching TRDD3. Germline assignment: CDR1 TSWWSYY and CDR2 QGS. The CDR3 runs 15 residues. V shed 5 bases and J 9 bases; nucleotides not matched to a gene: 13. The CDR3 nucleotides read TGTGCTCTTGGGCCGCGCATGAACTGGGGGAAACAACTCATCTTT. Translated: CALGPRMNWGKQLIF.

V usage is TRDV1 and J usage is TRDJ1, with 13 bases matching TRDD3. Trimming cost V 6 bases and J 4 bases; bases outside gene matches: 8. CDR3 size: 16 residues. Germline loops: CDR1 TSWWSYY, CDR2 QGS. CDR3 amino acids: CALGKLGDTRGDKLIF. For the CDR3, the DNA is TGTGCTCTTGGAAAACTGGGGGATACGCGGGGCGATAAACTCATCTTT.

The chain links TRDV1 to TRDJ1, with 9 bases that match TRDD3. V shed 3 bases and J 3 bases; nucleotides not matched to a gene: 32. The CDR3 covers 24 residues. Germline lookup yields CDR1 TSWWSYY and CDR2 QGS. The CDR3 nucleotides are TGTGCTCTTGGGGAGGGGCCGGTTTCGAGTTTTTCGGGGATACGCGACTCGAGTCCCGATAAACTCATCTTT. Translated: CALGEGPVSSFSGIRDSSPDKLIF.

This clone is judged medium-sized (0.01 to 0.1%). The chain has TRDV1 and TRDJ1; a possible D gene is TRDD3 (6 bases). CDR1 and CDR2 (germline): TSWWSYY, QGS. CDR3 size: 19 residues. Trimming took 2 bases from V and 3 from J, leaving 25 bases between them. The CDR3 region has the DNA TGTGCTCTTGGGGAAAAACCCTACCTCCCCCGTACTGGGCCCGATAAACTCATCTTT. Protein: CALGEKPYLPRTGPDKLIF.

The table lists this clone with many counts. The rearrangement joins TRDV1 to TRDJ1; no firm D call. The CDR3 has 14 residues. Germline assignment: CDR1 TSWWSYY and CDR2 QGS. With 0 bases removed from V and 8 bases from J, the gap between germline ends came to 13 bases. CDR3 in amino acids: CALGELGWVRKLIF. The CDR3 bases are TGTGCTCTTGGGGAACTTGGGTGGGTCAGGAAACTCATCTTT.

This clone appeared a few times. V is TRDV1 and J is TRDJ1; 12 bases are a match to TRDD3. The V gene's germline CDR1 is TSWWSYY and CDR2 QGS. The CDR3 sequence is 17 residues long. V shed 3 bases and J 4 bases; nucleotides not matched to a gene: 9. This CDR3 reads CALGECTGGYMSDKLIF. CDR3 nucleotide sequence: TGTGCTCTTGGGGAGTGTACTGGGGGATACATGAGCGATAAACTCATCTTT.

This clone showed up just a few times. The chain couples TRDV1 to TRDJ1; 8 nucleotides align to TRDD3. Germline V lookup: CDR1 TSWWSYY, CDR2 QGS. V lost 1 base, J lost 0 bases, and 16 bases stayed unmatched. This CDR3 is 20 amino acids long. CDR3 residues: CALGEHPAWGYPEYTDKLIF. The CDR3 DNA reads TGTGCTCTTGGGGAACACCCCGCCTGGGGATACCCAGAGTACACCGATAAACTCATCTTT.

Concerning this clone: An end of the junction does not agree with germline; a read error may underlie this. This sequence joins TRDV1 and TRDJ1, with 11 positions matching TRDD3. The CDR3 length is 24 residues. Germline loops: CDR1 TSWWSYY, CDR2 QGS. The CDR3 sequence is CAPGGRSKGPRSGGYLGKTDKLIF. The CDR3 nucleotides read TGTGCTCCTGGGGGTCGGTCGAAGGGGCCTAGATCTGGGGGATACCTCGGTAAAACCGATAAACTCATCTTT.

Turning to this clone: Other DNA variants within this sample encode the same CDR3. The chain carries TRDV1 and TRDJ2, with 7 bases identical to TRDD3. Germline V gene data show CDR1 as TSWWSYY and CDR2 as QGS. This CDR3 has 18 residues. Trimming at V came to 2 bases and at J to 0 bases, leaving 9 bases not matched to a gene. CDR3 region: CALGEIWLGDTLTAQLFF. The CDR3, as DNA: TGTGCTCTTGGGGAAATCTGGTTGGGGGACACTTTGACAGCACAACTCTTCTTT.

Only a few counts were recorded for this clone. This CDR3 is also generated by other DNA sequences in the sample. The J gene is TRDJ1, the V gene TRDV1; D is undetermined. V dropped 6 bases and J dropped 0 bases, with 11 bases sitting between them. Germline CDR1 reads TSWWSYY; CDR2 reads QGS. This CDR3 comprises 14 residues. The CDR3 here is CALGGHPNTDKLIF. The CDR3 coding sequence is TGTGCTCTTGGCGGGCACCCCAACACCGATAAACTCATCTTT.

This clone was seen more than once but under ten times. Germline and junction disagree at one end, which may indicate a read error. The rearrangement uses TRDV1 and TRDJ1; D is ambiguous. Germline V gene sequence: CDR1 TSWWSYY, CDR2 QGS. The CDR3 length is 11 residues. CDR3 loop: CALRDYGKLIF. In nucleotides, the CDR3 is TGTGCTCTTCGGGACTACGGGAAACTCATCTTT.

This clone was counted only a few times. Distinct nucleotide sequences in the sample also encode this CDR3. The rearrangement uses TRDV1 and TRDJ1, with 7 bases identical to TRDD3. CDR3 length: 20 amino acids. V was clipped by 1 base and J by 0 bases; unmatched bases: 17. The germline gives CDR1 TSWWSYY, CDR2 QGS. CDR3 residues: CALGEPTRPLGMGDTDKLIF. For the CDR3, the DNA is TGTGCTCTTGGGGAACCCACTCGTCCACTGGGGATGGGGGACACCGATAAACTCATCTTT.

The J gene is TRDJ1, the V gene TRDV1; TRDD3 aligns across 11 bases. CDR3 length equals 18 residues. V dropped 7 bases and J dropped 5; count of bases not matched to a gene: 18. CDR1 and CDR2 (germline): TSWWSYY, QGS. The CDR3 DNA follows: TGTGCTCTTGCCTTCCTACCCATACTGGGGGATATCAGGGATAAACTCATCTTT. Residues: CALAFLPILGDIRDKLIF.

This clone has more than one count but fewer than ten. This chain joins TRDV1 and TRDJ1; 7 bases map to TRDD3. Unmatched junction bases numbered 18, after V lost 5 bases and J lost 0 bases. CDR1 and CDR2 from the germline V gene are TSWWSYY and QGS. The CDR3 is 19 amino acids. CDR3 sequence reads: CALGYGGPGGGENTDKLIF. The CDR3 DNA follows: TGTGCTCTTGGGTACGGGGGACCGGGTGGGGGAGAGAACACCGATAAACTCATCTTT.

The rearrangement uses TRDV1 and TRDJ1; no clear D gene. Germline V gene lookup returns CDR1 TSWWSYY and CDR2 QGS. Trimming cost V 3 bases and J 7 bases, with 18 bases left between them. The CDR3 runs 15 residues. CDR3 in DNA: TGTGCTCTTGGGGACCCTCGCGGAAGGAGGGGTAAACTCATCTTT. It is translated as CALGDPRGRRGKLIF.

The gene calls are TRDV1 and TRDJ1; 9 bases are shared with TRDD3. Germline V lookup: CDR1 TSWWSYY, CDR2 QGS. With 5 bases clipped from V and 10 bases from J, the junction kept 26 bases outside the gene matches. The CDR3 covers 19 residues. This chain's CDR3 is CALGLTPSRSAKWGYGLIF. The CDR3 DNA follows: TGTGCTCTTGGGCTGACCCCTTCCAGATCGGCCAAATGGGGATACGGACTCATCTTT.

This clone was observed a few times. The chain combines TRDV1 with TRDJ1; 13 bases fit TRDD3. This CDR3 is 25 amino acids long. Germline V gives CDR1 TSWWSYY, CDR2 QGS. With V trimmed by 5 bases and J by 3 bases, 33 bases remained unmatched. Written as DNA, the CDR3 is TGTGCTCTTGGGAACCTTCAAGGCCTTCCTTATTTATACTGGGGGATACGCTTCGGGGCCGATAAACTCATCTTT. It encodes CALGNLQGLPYLYWGIRFGADKLIF.

This clone has more than one count but fewer than ten. The chain employs TRDV1 and TRDJ1, with D possibly TRDD2 on 6 matching bases. Germline CDR1 and CDR2: TSWWSYY and QGS. This CDR3 has 19 amino acids. V was cut by 1 base and J by 10 bases, with 31 bases left in between. The CDR3 DNA reads as TGTGCTCTTGGGGAACCCTTCCCATCAAAGATCCTGGCCGATCGTCCACTCATCTTT. As protein: CALGEPFPSKILADRPLIF.

The chain couples TRDV1 to TRDJ1; the match to TRDD3 covers 10 bases. The CDR3 sequence is 19 residues long. V lost 7 bases, J lost 2 bases, and 19 bases stayed unmatched. Germline CDR1 reads TSWWSYY; CDR2 reads QGS. This CDR3 is CALEGVGLNWGIETDKLIF. CDR3 DNA: TGTGCTCTTGAGGGCGTCGGCCTAAACTGGGGGATTGAGACCGATAAACTCATCTTT.

The chain carries TRDV1 and TRDJ1; 10 positions agree with TRDD3. CDR3 size: 22 residues. Germline trimming cut 1 base from V and 0 bases from J; bases unmatched to any gene: 20. Per germline, CDR1 TSWWSYY and CDR2 QGS. In nucleotides, the CDR3 is TGTGCTCTTGGGGAACCTGCCTACCCTTACTGGGGGATGCACCCCGACACCGATAAACTCATCTTT. As protein: CALGEPAYPYWGMHPDTDKLIF.

This clone was observed a handful of times. V is TRDV1 and J is TRDJ1; 9 positions match TRDD2. J lost 10 bases, V lost 0 bases, and 27 bases had no gene match. CDR1 TSWWSYY and CDR2 QGS come from the germline V gene. The CDR3 length is 21 residues. CDR3 sequence reads: CALGELGPSYIREGGTTRLIF. CDR3 in DNA: TGTGCTCTTGGGGAACTAGGGCCTTCCTACATAAGAGAAGGGGGTACCACACGACTCATCTTT.

The chain combines TRDV1 with TRDJ1, with a possible D match to TRDD3 (7 bases). The germline V gene encodes CDR1 TSWWSYY and CDR2 QGS. The length of the CDR3 is 19 residues. Between the trimmed V and J ends, which lost 5 bases and 2 bases, there was a span of 27 bases. CDR3 nucleotides: TGTGCTCTTGGGCTTCCTCCTCGTGGGATACTTTCTTCTACCGATAAACTCATCTTT. Translated, it gives CALGLPPRGILSSTDKLIF.

This sequence joins TRDV1 and TRDJ1, with D maybe TRDD3 (6 bases). The CDR3 consists of 17 residues. The germline V gene encodes CDR1 TSWWSYY and CDR2 QGS. With 5 bases removed from V and 2 bases from J, the gap between germline ends came to 21 bases. The chain's CDR3 is CALGKHVMGAITDKLIF. Here the CDR3 DNA reads TGTGCTCTTGGGAAACACGTAATGGGGGCAATTACCGATAAACTCATCTTT.